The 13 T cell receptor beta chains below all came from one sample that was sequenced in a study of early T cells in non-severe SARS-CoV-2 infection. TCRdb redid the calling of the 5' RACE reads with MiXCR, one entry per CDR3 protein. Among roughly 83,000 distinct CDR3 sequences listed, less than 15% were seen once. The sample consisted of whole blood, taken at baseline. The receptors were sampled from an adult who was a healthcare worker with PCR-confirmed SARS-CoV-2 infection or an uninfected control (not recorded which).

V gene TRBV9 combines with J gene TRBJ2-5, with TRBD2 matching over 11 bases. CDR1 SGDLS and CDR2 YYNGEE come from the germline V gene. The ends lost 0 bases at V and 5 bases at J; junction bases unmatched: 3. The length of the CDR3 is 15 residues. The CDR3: CASSVVTSGMETQYF. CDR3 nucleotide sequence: TGTGCCAGCAGCGTAGTGACTAGCGGGATGGAGACCCAGTACTTC.

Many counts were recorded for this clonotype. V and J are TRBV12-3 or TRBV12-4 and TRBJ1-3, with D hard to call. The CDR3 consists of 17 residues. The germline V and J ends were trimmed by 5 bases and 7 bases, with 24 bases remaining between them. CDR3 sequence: CASSVGLVAPLWNTIYF. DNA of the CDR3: TGTGCCAGCAGTGTAGGACTTGTTGCCCCTCTGTGGAACACCATATATTTT.

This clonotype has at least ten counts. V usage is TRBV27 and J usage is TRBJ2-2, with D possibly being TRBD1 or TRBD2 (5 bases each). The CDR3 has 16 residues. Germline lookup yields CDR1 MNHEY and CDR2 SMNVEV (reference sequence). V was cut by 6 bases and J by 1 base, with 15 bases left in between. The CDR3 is CASRRGGTGNTGELFF. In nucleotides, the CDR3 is TGTGCCAGCAGGCGCGGAGGTACAGGGAACACCGGGGAGCTGTTTTTT.

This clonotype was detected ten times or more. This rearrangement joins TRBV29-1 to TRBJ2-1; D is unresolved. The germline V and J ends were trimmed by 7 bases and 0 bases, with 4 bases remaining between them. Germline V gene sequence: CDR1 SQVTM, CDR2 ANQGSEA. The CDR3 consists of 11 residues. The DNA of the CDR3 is TGCAGCGCCGTCTCCTACAATGAGCAGTTCTTC. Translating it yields CSAVSYNEQFF.

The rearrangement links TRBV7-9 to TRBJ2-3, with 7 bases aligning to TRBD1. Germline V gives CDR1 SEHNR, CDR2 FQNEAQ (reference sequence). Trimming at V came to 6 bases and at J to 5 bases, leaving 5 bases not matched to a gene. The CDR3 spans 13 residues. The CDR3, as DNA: TGTGCCAGCAGACCCGACAGGGAAGATACGCAGTATTTT. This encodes CASRPDREDTQYF.

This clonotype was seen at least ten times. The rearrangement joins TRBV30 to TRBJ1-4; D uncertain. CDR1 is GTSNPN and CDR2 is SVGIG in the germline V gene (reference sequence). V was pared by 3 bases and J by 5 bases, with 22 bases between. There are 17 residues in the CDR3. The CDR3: CAWSPPSSDPRNEKLFF. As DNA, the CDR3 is TGTGCCTGGAGCCCCCCTTCTTCAGACCCCCGAAATGAAAAACTGTTTTTT.

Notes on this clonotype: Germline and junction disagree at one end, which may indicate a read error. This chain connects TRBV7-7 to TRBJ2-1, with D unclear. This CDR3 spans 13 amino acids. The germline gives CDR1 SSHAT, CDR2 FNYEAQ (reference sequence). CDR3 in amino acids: CASSASLISEQFF. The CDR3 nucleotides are TGTGCTAGCAGCGCTTCGTTAATCAGTGAGCAGTTCTTC. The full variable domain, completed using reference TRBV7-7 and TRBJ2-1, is GAGVSQSPRYKVTKRGQDVTLRCDPISSHATLYWYQQALGQGPEFLTYFNYEAQPDKSGLPSDRFSAERPEGSISTLTIQRTEQRDSAMYRCASSASLISEQFFGPGTRLTVL.

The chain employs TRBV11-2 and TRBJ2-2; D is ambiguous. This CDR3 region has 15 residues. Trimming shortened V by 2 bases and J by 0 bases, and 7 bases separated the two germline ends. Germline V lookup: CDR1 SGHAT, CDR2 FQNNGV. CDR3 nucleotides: TGTGCCAGCAGCTTATTTGGGGCGAACACCGGGGAGCTGTTTTTT. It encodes CASSLFGANTGELFF.

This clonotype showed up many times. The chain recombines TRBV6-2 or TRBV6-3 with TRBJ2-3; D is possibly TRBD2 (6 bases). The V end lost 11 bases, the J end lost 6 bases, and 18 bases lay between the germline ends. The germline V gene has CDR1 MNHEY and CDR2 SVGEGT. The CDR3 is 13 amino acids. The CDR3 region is CALGGRARDTQYF. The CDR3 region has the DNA TGTGCCCTCGGAGGGCGGGCAAGGGATACGCAGTATTTT.

This chain's CDR3 is CASSPTATYNEQFF. The CDR3 bases are TGTGCCAGCTCTCCGACGGCTACCTACAATGAGCAGTTCTTC. This chain links TRBV18 with TRBJ2-1; D uncertain. The germline V and J ends were trimmed by 6 bases and 2 bases, with 11 bases remaining between them. Germline assignment: CDR1 KGHSH and CDR2 LQKENI. The CDR3 covers 14 residues.

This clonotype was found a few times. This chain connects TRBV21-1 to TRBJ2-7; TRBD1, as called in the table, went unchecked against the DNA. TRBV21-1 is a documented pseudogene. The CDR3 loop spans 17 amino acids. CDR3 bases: TGTGCCAGCAGCTCCTTTAACCGGGACAGGGGATTCGACGAGCAGTACTTC. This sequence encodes CASSSFNRDRGFDEQYF.

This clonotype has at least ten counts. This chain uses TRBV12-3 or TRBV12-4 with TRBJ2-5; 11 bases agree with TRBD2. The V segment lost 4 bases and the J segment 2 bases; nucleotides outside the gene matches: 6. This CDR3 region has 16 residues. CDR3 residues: CASSSGIAGGQETQYF. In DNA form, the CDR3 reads TGTGCCAGCAGTTCGGGTATAGCGGGAGGGCAAGAGACCCAGTACTTC.

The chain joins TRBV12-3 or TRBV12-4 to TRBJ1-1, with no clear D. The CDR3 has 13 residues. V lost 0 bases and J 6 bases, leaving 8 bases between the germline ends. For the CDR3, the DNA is TGTGCCAGCAGTTTAGCAGGGTCGTCTGAAGCTTTCTTT. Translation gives CASSLAGSSEAFF.